The clone carrying this TCR beta chain has a handful of counts. This specimen comes from a study of cytomegalovirus exposure and HLA in healthy donors. Turning to the study itself: The Caucasian-associated ancestry cluster contained about four fifths of the 398 genotyped donors.

The PCR made use of 60 Vbeta and 13 Jbeta primers. Sequenced by immunoSEQ multiplex PCR; TCRdb stores in-frame clones only, minus some. The table shows about 130,000 clones, with about two thirds occurring only once. This receptor was obtained from a woman between 35 and 50 years old in good health and CMV-seronegative. Sequenced sample: PBMCs.

CDR3 protein: CADNSQEGQGASGELFF. DNA of the CDR3: TGTGCCGACAACAGCCAGGAGGGACAGGGGGCGAGCGGGGAGCTGTTTTTT. This sequence joins TRBV7-9 and TRBJ2-2, with 12 positions matching TRBD1. The V gene end was trimmed by 11 bases and the J gene end by 7 bases; junction bases not matched to a gene: 17. The CDR3 covers 17 residues. In germline, CDR1 is SEHNR, CDR2 FQNEAQ (reference sequence).